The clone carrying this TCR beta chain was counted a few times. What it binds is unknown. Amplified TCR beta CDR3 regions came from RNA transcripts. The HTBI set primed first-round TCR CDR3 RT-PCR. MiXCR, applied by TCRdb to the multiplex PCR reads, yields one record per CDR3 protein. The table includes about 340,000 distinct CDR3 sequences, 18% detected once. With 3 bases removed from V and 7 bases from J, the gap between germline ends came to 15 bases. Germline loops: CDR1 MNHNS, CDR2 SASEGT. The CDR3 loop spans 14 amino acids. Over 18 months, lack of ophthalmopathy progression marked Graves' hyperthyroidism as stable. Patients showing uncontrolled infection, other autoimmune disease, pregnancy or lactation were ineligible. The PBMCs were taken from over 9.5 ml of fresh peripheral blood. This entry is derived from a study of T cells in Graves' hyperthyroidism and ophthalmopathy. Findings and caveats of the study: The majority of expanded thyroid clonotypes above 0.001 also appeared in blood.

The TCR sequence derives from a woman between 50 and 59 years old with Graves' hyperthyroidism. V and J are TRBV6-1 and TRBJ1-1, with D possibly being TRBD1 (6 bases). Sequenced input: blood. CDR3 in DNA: TGTGCCAGCAGTGACAGGGGCTCTCTTAGTGAAGCTTTCTTT. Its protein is CASSDRGSLSEAFF.